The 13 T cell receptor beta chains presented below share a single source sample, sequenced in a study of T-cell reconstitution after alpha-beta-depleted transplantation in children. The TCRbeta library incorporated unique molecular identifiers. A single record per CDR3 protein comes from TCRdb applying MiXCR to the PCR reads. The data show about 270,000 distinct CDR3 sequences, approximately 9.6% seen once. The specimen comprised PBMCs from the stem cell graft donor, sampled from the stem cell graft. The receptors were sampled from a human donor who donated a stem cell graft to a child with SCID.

The CDR3 loop is CASSPSDRGQTQYF. The CDR3, as DNA: TGTGCCAGCAGCCCCTCGGACAGGGGTCAGACCCAGTACTTC. The chain has TRBV12-3 or TRBV12-4 and TRBJ2-5; 9 positions match TRBD1. V shed 6 bases and J 6 bases; nucleotides not matched to a gene: 8. The CDR3 loop spans 14 amino acids.

The CDR3 loop reads CASGSISYGEQFF. CDR3 sequence (DNA): TGTGCCAGCGGGAGTATCTCATACGGTGAGCAGTTCTTC. This chain uses TRBV12-3 or TRBV12-4 with TRBJ2-1; D is perhaps TRBD2 (5 bases). The CDR3 length is 13 residues. The ends were cut back, 8 bases at V and 9 bases at J, with 17 bases in the middle.

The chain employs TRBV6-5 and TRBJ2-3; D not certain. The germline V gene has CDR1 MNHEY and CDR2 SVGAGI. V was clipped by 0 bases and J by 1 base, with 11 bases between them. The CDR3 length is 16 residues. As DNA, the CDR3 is TGTGCCAGCAGTTACTCGCCGTGGGTGGGCACAGATACGCAGTATTTT. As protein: CASSYSPWVGTDTQYF.

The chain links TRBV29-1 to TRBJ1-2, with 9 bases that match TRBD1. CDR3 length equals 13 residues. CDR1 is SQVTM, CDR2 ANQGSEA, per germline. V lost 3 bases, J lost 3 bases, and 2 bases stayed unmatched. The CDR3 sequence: CSVEDRGDYGYTF. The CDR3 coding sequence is TGCAGCGTTGAGGACAGGGGTGACTATGGCTACACCTTC.

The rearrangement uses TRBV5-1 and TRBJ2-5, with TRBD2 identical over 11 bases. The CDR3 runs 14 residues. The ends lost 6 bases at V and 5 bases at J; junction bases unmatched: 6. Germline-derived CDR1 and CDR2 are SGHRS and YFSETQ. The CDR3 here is CASNTGLAGETQYF. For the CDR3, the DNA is TGCGCCAGCAACACAGGACTAGCGGGTGAGACCCAGTACTTC.

The DNA for the CDR3 is TGCAGCGTTGAGCCTCAGAACACCGGGGAGCTGTTTTTT. Protein product: CSVEPQNTGELFF. This chain uses TRBV29-1 with TRBJ2-2; D uncertain. Germline V gene data show CDR1 as SQVTM and CDR2 as ANQGSEA. CDR3 length: 13 amino acids. Trimming pared 3 bases from V and 1 base from J, leaving 6 bases between.

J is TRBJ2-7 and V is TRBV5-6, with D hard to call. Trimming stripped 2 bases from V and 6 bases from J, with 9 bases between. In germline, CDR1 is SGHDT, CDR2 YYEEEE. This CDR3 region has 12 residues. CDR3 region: CASSFEGLEQYF. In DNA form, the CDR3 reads TGTGCCAGCAGCTTCGAAGGGCTCGAGCAGTACTTC.

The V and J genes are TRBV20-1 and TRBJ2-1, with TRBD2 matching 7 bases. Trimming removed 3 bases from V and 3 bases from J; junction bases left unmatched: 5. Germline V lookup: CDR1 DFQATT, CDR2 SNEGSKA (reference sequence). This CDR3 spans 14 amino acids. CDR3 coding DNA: TGCAGTGCTAGGAGGCGGGGGAACTACAATGAGCAGTTCTTC. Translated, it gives CSARRRGNYNEQFF.

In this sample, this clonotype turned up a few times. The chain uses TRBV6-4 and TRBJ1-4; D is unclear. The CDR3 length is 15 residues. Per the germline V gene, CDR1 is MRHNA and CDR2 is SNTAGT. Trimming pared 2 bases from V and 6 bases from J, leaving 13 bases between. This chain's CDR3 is CASSDPGGRDEKLFF. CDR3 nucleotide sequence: TGTGCCAGCAGTGACCCGGGAGGACGGGATGAAAAACTGTTTTTT.

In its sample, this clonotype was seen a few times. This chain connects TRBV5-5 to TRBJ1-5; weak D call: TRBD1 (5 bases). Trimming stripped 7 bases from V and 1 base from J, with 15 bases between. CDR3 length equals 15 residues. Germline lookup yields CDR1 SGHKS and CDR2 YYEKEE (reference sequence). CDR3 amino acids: CASAFLWGSNQPQHF. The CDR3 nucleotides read TGTGCCAGCGCGTTCCTATGGGGGAGCAATCAGCCCCAGCATTTT.

The DNA of the CDR3 is TGTGCCAGCAGCGGGGACCGGACTAGCGATCATTTGAGTGAGCAGTTCTTC. This codes for CASSGDRTSDHLSEQFF. This sequence joins TRBV7-9 and TRBJ2-1; 9 bases line up with TRBD2. Germline lookup yields CDR1 SEHNR and CDR2 FQNEAQ (reference sequence). V gave up 5 bases and J gave up 9 bases; unmatched junction bases: 17. This CDR3 region has 17 residues.

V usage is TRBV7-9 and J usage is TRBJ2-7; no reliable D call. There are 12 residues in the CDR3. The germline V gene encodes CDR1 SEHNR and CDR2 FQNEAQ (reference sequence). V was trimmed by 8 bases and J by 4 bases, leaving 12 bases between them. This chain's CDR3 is CASGQTLYEQYF. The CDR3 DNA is TGTGCCAGCGGGCAGACGCTTTACGAGCAGTACTTC.

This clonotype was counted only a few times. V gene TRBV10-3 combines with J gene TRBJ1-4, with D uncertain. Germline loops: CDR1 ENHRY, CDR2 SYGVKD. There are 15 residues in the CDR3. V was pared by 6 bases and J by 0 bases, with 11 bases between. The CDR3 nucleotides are TGTGCCATCAGGACGACCGGTTCAACTAATGAAAAACTGTTTTTT. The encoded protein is CAIRTTGSTNEKLFF.